The 16 T cell receptor beta chains in this list originate from one sample, sequenced in a study of T cells after yellow fever vaccination. TCRdb re-called the 5' RACE reads through MiXCR, storing one row per CDR3 protein. The data contain more than 450,000 distinct CDR3 sequences, roughly a fifth of them singletons. The starting material was PBMCs, obtained about 21 days after the first yellow fever vaccination. These receptors were collected from a man aged 18 to 35 who received the YFV17D yellow fever vaccine.

On this clonotype itself: Here the CDR3 omits its conserved ending phenylalanine or tryptophan, so a read error is the likely source. The chain links TRBV10-3 to TRBJ2-3; D gene unclear. Deletions cut 6 bases from V and 6 bases from J, with 7 bases between. The CDR3 runs 11 residues. Germline V lookup: CDR1 ENHRY, CDR2 SYGVKD. The CDR3 DNA sequence: TGTGCCATCAGCGAACGGGATACGCAGTATTAT. Protein sequence: CAISERDTQYY.

This clonotype was observed a few times. V gene TRBV3-1 combines with J gene TRBJ1-2, with no clear D. The germline V gene has CDR1 LGHDT and CDR2 YNNKEL (reference sequence). The CDR3 has 13 residues. V was clipped by 3 bases and J by 4 bases, with 9 bases between them. This CDR3 is CASSHTDPYGYTF. For the CDR3, the DNA is TGTGCCAGCAGCCACACAGACCCCTATGGCTACACCTTC.

V usage is TRBV7-6 and J usage is TRBJ2-3, with D unclear. The V gene's germline CDR1 is SGHVS and CDR2 FNYEAQ. Trimming shortened V by 2 bases and J by 2 bases, and 14 bases separated the two germline ends. The CDR3 loop spans 16 amino acids. DNA of the CDR3: TGTGCCAGCAGCTTACATCCAGGTACCAACACAGATACGCAGTATTTT. Encoded protein: CASSLHPGTNTDTQYF.

V is TRBV5-1 and J is TRBJ2-1; D gene unclear. The CDR3 runs 14 residues. Germline CDR1 is SGHRS and CDR2 is YFSETQ. Deletions cut 1 base from V and 7 bases from J, with 12 bases between. Written as DNA, the CDR3 is TGCGCCAGCAGCTTGAGTACCCAAGGAAATGAGCAGTTCTTC. This codes for CASSLSTQGNEQFF.

This clonotype is a singleton in its sample. The V gene is TRBV5-4, the J gene TRBJ1-2, with a weak D call TRBD1 (6 bases). Trimming cost V 2 bases and J 13 bases, with 18 bases left between them. Germline assignment: CDR1 SGHNT and CDR2 YYREEE (reference sequence). There are 13 residues in the CDR3. DNA of the CDR3: TGTGCCAGCAGCTTTCAGACAGGCAAGGTCTTCACCTTC. Translated: CASSFQTGKVFTF.

The chain uses TRBV20-1 and TRBJ2-6; D possibly matches TRBD1 or TRBD2 (6 bases each). In germline, CDR1 is DFQATT, CDR2 SNEGSKA (reference sequence). This CDR3 is 18 amino acids long. Trimming stripped 5 bases from V and 3 bases from J, with 23 bases between. The CDR3 region is CSAPDRGAQADGANVLTF. The CDR3 region has the DNA TGCAGTGCTCCCGATAGGGGGGCCCAAGCGGATGGGGCCAACGTCCTGACTTTC.

The V gene is TRBV20-1, the J gene TRBJ2-7; TRBD2 might be the D (6 bases). The germline gives CDR1 DFQATT, CDR2 SNEGSKA (reference sequence). With 7 bases removed from V and 3 bases from J, the gap between germline ends came to 16 bases. The CDR3 spans 13 residues. In nucleotides, the CDR3 is TGCAGTGTCAGTACCGGAGGGGACTACGAGCAGTACGTC. It codes for CSVSTGGDYEQYV.

V usage is TRBV5-6 and J usage is TRBJ2-5; D not resolved. Per germline, CDR1 SGHDT and CDR2 YYEEEE. V lost 5 bases, J lost 6 bases, and 5 bases lay in between. The CDR3 runs 10 residues. CDR3 nucleotide sequence: TGTGCCAGCAGTGGAAAGACCCAGTACTTC. The encoded protein is CASSGKTQYF.

This clonotype was observed a few times. CDR3 amino acids: CASSWTGPGANVLTF. For the CDR3, the DNA is TGTGCCAGCAGTTGGACTGGACCGGGGGCCAACGTCCTGACTTTC. The gene calls are TRBV6-2 or TRBV6-3 and TRBJ2-6; TRBD2 is a possible D gene (5 bases). Germline V CDR1 and CDR2: MNHEY, SVGEGT. V was trimmed by 4 bases and J by 4 bases, leaving 11 bases between them. The CDR3 runs to 15 residues.

This clonotype was seen only a few times. The genes are TRBV29-1 and TRBJ2-1; 8 nucleotides agree with TRBD2. The CDR3 totals 16 residues. Germline loops: CDR1 SQVTM, CDR2 ANQGSEA. V was clipped by 3 bases and J by 7 bases; unmatched bases: 14. This chain's CDR3 is CSVEQGLAGTWNEQFF. The CDR3 coding sequence is TGCAGCGTTGAGCAAGGACTAGCAGGGACTTGGAATGAGCAGTTCTTC.

This clonotype has a handful of counts. The CDR3, as DNA: TGCAGTGCTAGAGTCGGGGTCAATGAGCAGTTCTTC. It codes for CSARVGVNEQFF. This rearrangement joins TRBV20-1 to TRBJ2-1; perhaps TRBD2 as D (5 bases). Trimming shortened V by 1 base and J by 6 bases, and 7 bases separated the two germline ends. Germline lookup yields CDR1 DFQATT and CDR2 SNEGSKA (reference sequence). CDR3 size: 12 residues.

The rearrangement joins TRBV20-1 to TRBJ2-3; D is ambiguous. In germline, CDR1 is DFQATT, CDR2 SNEGSKA (reference sequence). The V end was cut by 0 bases, the J end by 2 bases, with 9 bases between. The CDR3 is 14 residues long. CDR3 coding DNA: TGCAGTGCTAGAGACAGGCTGGTCACAGATACGCAGTATTTT. Translating gives CSARDRLVTDTQYF.

The CDR3 DNA reads TGTGCCACGAGGGACGTCCAAGAGACCCAGTACTTC. It is translated as CATRDVQETQYF. V usage is TRBV10-3 and J usage is TRBJ2-5; D tentatively fits TRBD1 or TRBD2 (5 bases each). V gave up 10 bases and J gave up 1 base, with 10 bases separating them. The CDR3 totals 12 residues. The germline gives CDR1 ENHRY, CDR2 SYGVKD.

This clonotype showed up just a few times. The V call is TRBV7-8, the J call TRBJ2-5; 8 bases line up with TRBD1. The germline V gene encodes CDR1 SGHVS and CDR2 FQNEAQ. The length of the CDR3 is 14 residues. With 4 bases clipped from V and 3 bases from J, the junction kept 4 bases outside the gene matches. The CDR3 region is CASSWTTGEETQYF. The CDR3 DNA reads TGTGCCAGCAGCTGGACGACAGGGGAAGAGACCCAGTACTTC.

This chain joins TRBV12-3 or TRBV12-4 and TRBJ2-4; a weak D match, TRBD1 (6 bases). Trimming took off 6 bases at V and 2 bases at J, with 14 bases between the two ends. The CDR3 sequence is 15 residues long. CDR3 region: CASSTSRGSKNIQYF. The CDR3 region has the DNA TGTGCCAGCAGCACAAGCAGGGGTTCCAAAAACATTCAGTACTTC.

The chain employs TRBV12-3 or TRBV12-4 and TRBJ2-5; tentatively, D is TRBD2 (5 bases). The CDR3 totals 14 residues. Trimming took off 2 bases at V and 4 bases at J, with 11 bases between the two ends. Written as DNA, the CDR3 is TGTGCCAGCAGTTTATGGGTCGAGGGAGAGACCCAGTACTTC. Amino acid sequence: CASSLWVEGETQYF.